This TCR beta chain was retrieved from a study of control samples from healthy donors and cancer patients. TCRdb's table, derived via immunoSEQ multiplex PCR, lists solely in-frame clones and lacks some. The table lists 150,000 to 200,000 clones. CDR3 length: 12 amino acids. Trimming removed 0 bases at V and 11 bases at J, with 10 bases between. Germline loops: CDR1 MDHEN, CDR2 SYDVKM. The rearrangement joins TRBV28 to TRBJ1-1; the D is unclear. This TCR derives from a woman in her twenties or thirties in good health. The sample was blood. The CDR3 reads CASSLWPVGAFF. CDR3 DNA: TGTGCCAGCAGTTTATGGCCCGTAGGGGCTTTCTTT.